This TCR beta chain derives from a study of cytotoxic CD8 clonotypes in ibrutinib-treated CLL. Study details: A median 12 months of treatment, range 6 to 36, preceded the collection of response samples. Across samples, productive templates numbered 200,000 to 300,000 and productive rearrangements reached around 98,000 on average. Study-wide findings and caveats: There were differences in sampling times between sustained-remission and progressing patients.

The germline gives CDR1 MDHEN, CDR2 SYDVKM. V lost 7 bases and J lost 7; bases outside the gene matches: 9. This CDR3 is built from 14 residues. TCRdb's copy holds only in-frame clones and misses some; the assay was immunoSEQ multiplex PCR. Here the sample spans 330,000 or so clones, roughly 71% being singletons. With respect to this clone: Its antigen is as yet unknown.

The specimen was PBMCs, collected after 36 months of ibrutinib treatment. The TCR originated in a human donor with chronic lymphocytic leukemia. The rearrangement joins TRBV28 to TRBJ2-1; TRBD2 agrees at 8 bases. The CDR3 DNA reads TGTGCCAGCACGGCGGGAGGAAGTTGGAATGAGCAGTTCTTC. It yields the protein CASTAGGSWNEQFF.